What follows are 32 T cell receptor beta chains derived from one specimen sequenced in a study of CD8 T cells in Susac syndrome. RNA totalling roughly 0.45 to 1 ug underwent reverse transcription with random hexamers. Each CDR3 protein is one row after TCRdb ran MiXCR on the immunoSEQ multiplex PCR reads. The profile covers some 120,000 distinct CDR3 sequences, with 90% to 95% appearing a single time and more than 0.09% taken by the ten largest. The specimen sequenced was CD4+ T cells from PBMCs. Source of these receptors: a human donor in good health.

The V gene is TRBV18, the J gene TRBJ1-1, with a tentative D call TRBD1 (5 bases). Germline CDR1 is KGHSH and CDR2 is LQKENI. V gave up 2 bases and J gave up 9 bases, with 19 bases separating them. The CDR3 consists of 15 residues. CDR3 DNA sequence: TGTGCCAGCTCACCAAATATCCAGGGTTGGGAGAAAGCTTTCTTT. Its translation is CASSPNIQGWEKAFF.

This chain connects TRBV5-4 to TRBJ2-3; D is undetermined. The CDR3 extends over 11 amino acids. Germline assignment: CDR1 SGHNT and CDR2 YYREEE (reference sequence). V was pared by 7 bases and J by 1 base, with 4 bases between. CDR3 residues: CASAGTDTQYF. CDR3 DNA sequence: TGTGCCAGCGCCGGCACAGATACGCAGTATTTT.

The rearrangement joins TRBV7-2 to TRBJ2-3, with 9 bases identical to TRBD2. Germline trimming cut 2 bases from V and 7 bases from J; bases unmatched to any gene: 10. The CDR3 sequence is 16 residues long. Germline V gives CDR1 SGHTA, CDR2 FQGNSA. CDR3 sequence (DNA): TGTGCCAGCAGCTTACTAGCGGGAACGGGTAGGAATACGCAGTATTTT. Translation: CASSLLAGTGRNTQYF.

The chain carries TRBV29-1 and TRBJ2-7, with TRBD2 matching 12 bases. Germline V gene data show CDR1 as SQVTM and CDR2 as ANQGSEA. J gave up 2 bases and V 7 bases, and 9 bases lay outside the gene matches. This CDR3 is 15 amino acids long. The CDR3 protein is CSAYSSGRAPYEQYF. CDR3 in DNA: TGCAGCGCTTACTCTAGCGGGAGGGCCCCCTACGAGCAGTACTTC.

The rearrangement uses TRBV29-1 and TRBJ2-5; D assignment may be TRBD1 or TRBD2 (5 bases each). Germline-derived CDR1 and CDR2 are SQVTM and ANQGSEA. This CDR3 has 13 amino acids. Trimming removed 4 bases at V and 7 bases at J, with 16 bases between. The CDR3 protein is CSVGDPDPGTQYF. The CDR3 DNA follows: TGCAGCGTTGGGGACCCAGATCCGGGGACCCAGTACTTC.

The chain links TRBV7-9 to TRBJ2-3, with 7 bases aligning to TRBD2. J gave up 4 bases and V 8 bases, and 15 bases lay outside the gene matches. This CDR3 is built from 16 residues. Per the germline V gene, CDR1 is SEHNR and CDR2 is FQNEAQ (reference sequence). CDR3 coding DNA: TGTGCCAGCCCTTCTCCGGGAGGACGCACTTCAGATACGCAGTATTTT. Its protein product is CASPSPGGRTSDTQYF.

The V and J genes are TRBV20-1 and TRBJ2-1, with 8 bases identical to TRBD2. This CDR3 is 15 amino acids long. CDR1 is DFQATT, CDR2 SNEGSKA, per germline (reference sequence). Germline trimming cut 0 bases from V and 7 bases from J; bases unmatched to any gene: 8. CDR3 residues: CSARDHSGSWNEQFF. CDR3 DNA: TGCAGTGCTAGAGATCACAGCGGGAGTTGGAATGAGCAGTTCTTC.

CDR3 region: CASSQTGVLTGELFF. The CDR3 region has the DNA TGTGCCAGCAGTCAGACAGGCGTCCTAACCGGGGAGCTGTTTTTT. The chain combines TRBV25-1 with TRBJ2-2; a possible D gene is TRBD1 (6 bases). The germline gives CDR1 MGHDK, CDR2 SYGVNS. This CDR3 contains 15 residues. Between the trimmed V and J ends, which lost 5 bases and 5 bases, there was a span of 15 bases.

This chain links TRBV2 with TRBJ2-2, with D possibly TRBD1 on 6 matching bases. Trimming removed 6 bases at V and 3 bases at J, with 14 bases between. Germline V gives CDR1 SNHLY, CDR2 FYNNEI. This CDR3 contains 15 residues. The CDR3 region is CASSLDPGDTGELFF. In DNA, the CDR3 is TGTGCCAGCAGCCTCGACCCAGGGGACACCGGGGAGCTGTTTTTT.

V usage is TRBV28 and J usage is TRBJ1-3; D is unresolved. In germline, CDR1 is MDHEN, CDR2 SYDVKM. The CDR3 consists of 8 residues. The germline V and J ends were trimmed by 11 bases and 7 bases, with 3 bases remaining between them. CDR3 sequence (DNA): TGTGCCGTGAACACCATATATTTT. Translated: CAVNTIYF.

The chain combines TRBV29-1 with TRBJ2-5, with D perhaps matching TRBD1 or TRBD2 (7 bases each). With 3 bases removed from V and 5 bases from J, the gap between germline ends came to 16 bases. CDR1 and CDR2 (germline): SQVTM, ANQGSEA. This CDR3 is built from 14 residues. CDR3 nucleotides: TGCAGCGTTGAGGGAGGGGGCGCAGGGGAGACCCAGTACTTC. Its protein is CSVEGGGAGETQYF.

The chain has TRBV5-1 and TRBJ2-5; D is possibly TRBD2 (6 bases). The CDR3 spans 16 residues. Germline-derived CDR1 and CDR2 are SGHRS and YFSETQ. Trimming stripped 10 bases from V and 4 bases from J, with 26 bases between. The CDR3 DNA sequence: TGCGCCTCCCGTATCGGCGGGAACCCCGTTGTAGAGACCCAGTACTTC. Its protein is CASRIGGNPVVETQYF.

CDR3 loop: CASTETGSETQYF. The CDR3 coding sequence is TGCGCCAGCACCGAGACAGGGTCGGAGACCCAGTACTTC. The chain carries TRBV5-1 and TRBJ2-5, with 7 positions matching TRBD1. J lost 5 bases, V lost 6 bases, and 7 bases had no gene match. CDR1 is SGHRS, CDR2 YFSETQ, per germline. The CDR3 is 13 amino acids.

V gene TRBV2 combines with J gene TRBJ1-1; no definite D call. The CDR3 extends over 13 amino acids. Trimming shortened V by 8 bases and J by 0 bases, and 10 bases separated the two germline ends. Germline V lookup: CDR1 SNHLY, CDR2 FYNNEI. The CDR3 sequence is CASSRRLNTEAFF. Here the CDR3 DNA reads TGTGCCAGCTCGAGACGGTTGAACACTGAAGCTTTCTTT. Drawing the rest from reference TRBV2 and TRBJ1-1, the complete variable domain is EPEVTQTPSHQVTQMGQEVILRCVPISNHLYFYWYRQILGQKVEFLVSFYNNEISEKSEIFDDQFSVERPDGSNFTLKIRSTKLEDSAMYFCASSRRLNTEAFFGQGTRLTVV.

This rearrangement joins TRBV6-6 to TRBJ2-5; 10 bases are shared with TRBD1. The CDR3 has 12 residues. Germline lookup yields CDR1 MNHNY and CDR2 SVGAGI (reference sequence). Unmatched junction bases numbered 3, after V lost 9 bases and J lost 5 bases. CDR3 nucleotides: TGTGCCAGTGAGGACAGGGGGGAGACCCAGTACTTC. Its translation: CASEDRGETQYF.

This clonotype was counted a single time. The genes are TRBV3-1 and TRBJ2-3; 7 nucleotides line up with TRBD2. This CDR3 spans 15 amino acids. From germline, CDR1 is LGHDT and CDR2 YNNKEL (reference sequence). V gave up 0 bases and J gave up 7 bases; unmatched junction bases: 7. CDR3 loop: CASSQEGSGTNTQYF. CDR3 in DNA: TGTGCCAGCAGCCAAGAAGGGAGCGGGACGAATACGCAGTATTTT.

The genes are TRBV30 and TRBJ1-2; 7 nucleotides agree with TRBD1. Germline V lookup: CDR1 GTSNPN, CDR2 SVGIG (reference sequence). Trimming removed 1 base from V and 4 bases from J; junction bases left unmatched: 9. The CDR3 runs to 15 residues. In DNA, the CDR3 is TGTGCCTGGAGTGGGGAAGACAGGGTCCCCTATGGCTACACCTTC. Its translation is CAWSGEDRVPYGYTF.

This chain connects TRBV20-1 to TRBJ2-3; D unresolved. The germline V and J ends were trimmed by 0 bases and 6 bases, with 7 bases remaining between them. This CDR3 spans 12 amino acids. In germline, CDR1 is DFQATT, CDR2 SNEGSKA (reference sequence). CDR3 DNA: TGCAGTGCTAGAGATCGCCGTGATACGCAGTATTTT. It codes for CSARDRRDTQYF.

This clonotype occurred a few times. V usage is TRBV7-9 and J usage is TRBJ2-7; 7 positions agree with TRBD2. Germline assignment: CDR1 SEHNR and CDR2 FQNEAQ (reference sequence). The CDR3 is made up of 14 amino acids. After removal of 5 bases from V and 5 bases from J, the junction contained 9 bases not matched to a gene. The CDR3 loop is CASSRLTSSNEQYF. The CDR3 DNA follows: TGTGCCAGCAGCCGTTTGACTAGCTCGAACGAGCAGTACTTC.

The J gene is TRBJ2-1, the V gene TRBV29-1; 7 bases are a match to TRBD2. Germline-derived CDR1 and CDR2 are SQVTM and ANQGSEA. V shed 7 bases and J 7 bases; nucleotides not matched to a gene: 13. CDR3 length: 14 residues. This CDR3 reads CSGGGGSGRNEQFF. CDR3 bases: TGCAGCGGGGGGGGAGGGAGCGGTCGTAATGAGCAGTTCTTC.

The chain carries TRBV11-2 and TRBJ2-7; 9 bases map to TRBD2. V lost 5 bases, J lost 2 bases, and 10 bases stayed unmatched. Germline loops: CDR1 SGHAT, CDR2 FQNNGV. The CDR3 consists of 16 residues. The CDR3 nucleotides read TGTGCCAGCAGCCCACGGGGACTAGCAGGCACCTACGAGCAGTACTTC. Its protein product is CASSPRGLAGTYEQYF.

Here the CDR3 reads CSVTRESRDTQYF. The CDR3 DNA reads TGCAGCGTTACCCGAGAGAGCAGGGACACGCAGTATTTT. The chain uses TRBV29-1 and TRBJ2-3, with D possibly being TRBD1 or TRBD2 (5 bases each). The CDR3 is 13 amino acids. CDR1 and CDR2 (germline): SQVTM, ANQGSEA. Trimming removed 5 bases at V and 9 bases at J, with 18 bases between.

The chain links TRBV28 to TRBJ2-7; 7 bases are shared with TRBD2. Germline V gene sequence: CDR1 MDHEN, CDR2 SYDVKM. The length of the CDR3 is 12 residues. With V trimmed by 8 bases and J by 9 bases, 10 bases remained unmatched. The CDR3 here is CASRRTSRAQYF. CDR3 bases: TGTGCCAGCCGGAGGACTAGTCGTGCGCAGTACTTC.

The rearrangement uses TRBV18 and TRBJ2-2; D gene ambiguous. CDR3 length: 12 amino acids. V was trimmed by 3 bases and J by 8 bases, leaving 7 bases between them. Germline assignment: CDR1 KGHSH and CDR2 LQKENI. The DNA of the CDR3 is TGTGCCAGCTCACCCCTCGAGGGGGAGCTGTTTTTT. Its protein product is CASSPLEGELFF.

The chain is built from TRBV2 and TRBJ2-3; D ambiguous. Germline-derived CDR1 and CDR2 are SNHLY and FYNNEI. Trimming took off 7 bases at V and 2 bases at J, with 10 bases between the two ends. The CDR3 runs to 13 residues. This CDR3 is CASKNTITDTQYF. Here the CDR3 DNA reads TGTGCCAGCAAAAACACCATCACAGATACGCAGTATTTT.

The chain uses TRBV29-1 and TRBJ2-5; TRBD1 might be the D (6 bases). CDR3 length: 13 amino acids. V lost 7 bases, J lost 7 bases, and 19 bases lay in between. Germline V gene data show CDR1 as SQVTM and CDR2 as ANQGSEA. Here the CDR3 DNA reads TGCAGCGCAGGCAGGGGACCTACAGGGACCCAGTACTTC. This gives the protein CSAGRGPTGTQYF.

This rearrangement joins TRBV2 to TRBJ1-5; D is uncertain. CDR1 and CDR2 (germline): SNHLY, FYNNEI. The CDR3 has 14 amino acids. Deletions cut 6 bases from V and 7 bases from J, with 16 bases between. The CDR3 sequence: CASSPDGREQPQHF. The CDR3 region has the DNA TGTGCCAGCAGCCCGGACGGCCGGGAGCAGCCCCAGCATTTT.

The chain uses TRBV6-5 and TRBJ2-5; 8 nucleotides align to TRBD1. The trim removed 7 bases at V and 1 base at J, leaving 8 bases unmatched. This CDR3 comprises 15 residues. Germline values: CDR1 MNHEY, CDR2 SVGAGI. CDR3 in amino acids: CASNPRDRPQETQYF. The CDR3 DNA is TGTGCCAGCAACCCCCGGGACAGGCCCCAAGAGACCCAGTACTTC.

The chain joins TRBV3-1 to TRBJ2-2; a possible D gene is TRBD2 (5 bases). The CDR3 runs to 16 residues. V dropped 4 bases and J dropped 6 bases, with 18 bases sitting between them. Germline CDR1 and CDR2: LGHDT and YNNKEL (reference sequence). The CDR3 reads CASSRRTAGKAGELFF. CDR3 sequence (DNA): TGTGCCAGCAGCCGACGGACCGCCGGGAAGGCCGGGGAGCTGTTTTTT.

A remark on this clonotype: One end of the junction does not line up with germline, which may come from a read error. The chain uses TRBV6-1 and TRBJ2-7; 7 bases are shared with TRBD2. Germline CDR1 and CDR2: MNHNS and SASEGT. The CDR3 is made up of 14 amino acids. The CDR3 bases are TGTGCCAGCAGAGAAGCGGGATCAACCTACGAGCAGTACTTC. The encoded protein is CASREAGSTYEQYF.

The V gene is TRBV28, the J gene TRBJ1-1; D is ambiguous. V lost 7 bases and J lost 1, with 10 bases in between. This CDR3 comprises 13 residues. Germline V CDR1 and CDR2: MDHEN, SYDVKM. The chain's CDR3 is CASTREPNTEAFF. DNA of the CDR3: TGTGCCAGCACCCGCGAGCCGAACACTGAAGCTTTCTTT.

The CDR3 is CASSVVGSNYGYTF. CDR3 DNA: TGTGCCAGCAGCGTAGTAGGGAGCAACTATGGCTACACCTTC. This chain uses TRBV9 with TRBJ1-2; D is undetermined. The CDR3 length is 14 residues. V was shortened by 0 bases and J by 2 bases, with 8 bases between the two germline ends. Germline CDR1 reads SGDLS; CDR2 reads YYNGEE.